The T cell receptor beta chain described here comes from a study of T cell repertoires in cytomegalovirus infection. The sample holds a few counts of this clonotype. Using its own MiXCR run on the reads, TCRdb lists one record per CDR3 protein. The sample contains more than 500,000 distinct CDR3 sequences, approximately 15% of which appear only once. The CDR3 consists of 16 residues. The germline V gene has CDR1 SNHLY and CDR2 FYNNEI. V was clipped by 4 bases and J by 1 base, with 15 bases between them. The receptor's source is a human donor in good health (CMV status not recorded). Some clones in this sample may be carry-over from other donors' samples. Sequencing input: CD8+ T cells from PBMCs. V and J are TRBV2 and TRBJ2-3; a possible D gene is TRBD2 (5 bases). The CDR3 loop reads CASSGDEGSGTDTQYF. The CDR3, as DNA: TGTGCCAGCAGTGGAGATGAGGGTTCCGGCACAGATACGCAGTATTTT. Complete variable domain (other parts from reference TRBV2 and TRBJ2-3): EPEVTQTPSHQVTQMGQEVILRCVPISNHLYFYWYRQILGQKVEFLVSFYNNEISEKSEIFDDQFSVERPDGSNFTLKIRSTKLEDSAMYFCASSGDEGSGTDTQYFGPGTRLTVL.